This TCR beta chain was identified during a study of spatial heterogeneity in lung cancer. Study in general: A strong correlation was found between TCR transcript counts in tumor regions and a T cell module score derived from matched bulk RNA-seq.

Regarding time point: sample taken at primary tumor resection. Unsorted tumor, nontumor lung tissue or cryopreserved PBMC supplied the whole RNA. From the 5' RACE reads, TCRdb called clonotypes with MiXCR, one entry per CDR3 protein. The repertoire has approximately 11,000 distinct CDR3 sequences, about 5% of them found once; the top ten carry roughly 12%. The CDR3 has 15 residues. Unmatched junction bases numbered 6, after V lost 4 bases and J lost 3 bases. Germline loops: CDR1 MGHDK, CDR2 SYGVNS. Ten or more counts support this clonotype. Antigen specificity is unknown. Findings and caveats of the study: In tumors, expanded intratumoral alpha and beta TCR counts tracked mutation counts.

The chain has TRBV25-1 and TRBJ2-3; 8 nucleotides agree with TRBD1. The sequence came from a male donor with early-stage non-small cell lung cancer. This material consisted of lung tumor tissue, taken at surgery. The CDR3: CASSASWTGTDTQYF. In DNA, the CDR3 is TGTGCCAGCAGTGCATCCTGGACAGGGACAGATACGCAGTATTTT. The full variable domain, its missing parts supplied by reference TRBV25-1 and TRBJ2-3, is EADIYQTPRYLVIGTGKKITLECSQTMGHDKMYWYQQDPGMELHLIHYSYGVNSTEKGDLSSESTVSRIRTEHFPLTLESARPSHTSQYLCASSASWTGTDTQYFGPGTRLTVL.